A single sample gave rise to the 12 T cell receptor beta chains below, sequenced in a study of blood T cell repertoires in COVID-19. The table came from immunoSEQ multiplex PCR; TCRdb's copy has only in-frame clones and leaves some out. The profile shows approximately 350,000 clones, more than 80% of them singletons. Material for sequencing was peripheral blood. The receptor source for this set is a man aged 35 to 55 with acute or convalescent COVID-19.

V gene TRBV5-5 combines with J gene TRBJ1-1; 7 bases are shared with TRBD1. The length of the CDR3 is 14 residues. CDR1 and CDR2 from the germline V gene are SGHKS and YYEKEE (reference sequence). V lost 4 bases, J lost 5 bases, and 8 bases stayed unmatched. The CDR3 nucleotides are TGTGCCAGCAGCACTACAGGGGCGAGGACTGAAGCTTTCTTT. It yields the protein CASSTTGARTEAFF.

The rearrangement uses TRBV28 and TRBJ1-2, with 7 bases that match TRBD1. Germline V gene lookup returns CDR1 MDHEN and CDR2 SYDVKM. V shed 6 bases, J shed 8 bases, and the junction held 3 bases outside the gene matches. The CDR3 extends over 11 amino acids. Here the CDR3 reads CASSDRVGYTF. The CDR3 DNA follows: TGTGCCAGCAGCGACAGGGTGGGCTACACCTTC.

V is TRBV13 and J is TRBJ1-1; 8 bases fit TRBD1. The CDR3 is 16 amino acids. Germline V CDR1 and CDR2: PRHDT, FYEKMQ (reference sequence). After removal of 0 bases from V and 2 bases from J, the junction contained 5 bases not matched to a gene. The CDR3: CASSLGDREINTEAFF. CDR3 nucleotide sequence: TGTGCCAGCAGCTTAGGGGACAGGGAGATAAACACTGAAGCTTTCTTT.

This clone was picked up one time. The chain links TRBV7-9 to TRBJ2-5; 8 bases fit TRBD2. Germline CDR1 reads SEHNR; CDR2 reads FQNEAQ (reference sequence). V was clipped by 3 bases and J by 0 bases; unmatched bases: 6. The CDR3 consists of 16 residues. CDR3 amino acids: CASSLERLAYQETQYF. The CDR3, as DNA: TGTGCCAGCAGCTTGGAACGACTAGCGTACCAAGAGACCCAGTACTTC.

This clone was detected only once. The chain combines TRBV28 with TRBJ2-1; 7 bases match TRBD1. The germline V gene encodes CDR1 MDHEN and CDR2 SYDVKM. V dropped 6 bases and J dropped 6; count of bases not matched to a gene: 11. The CDR3 loop spans 15 amino acids. The CDR3 sequence: CASRLPRGTGNEQFF. Written as DNA, the CDR3 is TGTGCCAGCAGGCTACCCAGGGGGACGGGCAATGAGCAGTTCTTC.

This sequence joins TRBV6-2 or TRBV6-3 and TRBJ1-6; 9 nucleotides match TRBD1. The CDR3 consists of 13 residues. Germline trimming cut 4 bases from V and 10 bases from J; bases unmatched to any gene: 2. Germline lookup yields CDR1 MNHEY and CDR2 SVGEGT. Here the CDR3 reads CASSWDRESPLHF. The CDR3 region has the DNA TGTGCCAGCAGTTGGGACAGGGAATCACCCCTCCACTTT.

V usage is TRBV27 and J usage is TRBJ2-1; no clear D. V gave up 2 bases and J gave up 1 base, with 6 bases separating them. Germline V lookup: CDR1 MNHEY, CDR2 SMNVEV (reference sequence). The CDR3 covers 14 residues. The chain's CDR3 is CASSLGPSYNEQFF. The DNA for the CDR3 is TGTGCCAGCAGTTTAGGCCCGTCCTACAATGAGCAGTTCTTC.

This chain connects TRBV27 to TRBJ1-3, with D maybe TRBD1 (6 bases). From germline, CDR1 is MNHEY and CDR2 SMNVEV (reference sequence). V was shortened by 6 bases and J by 3 bases, with 12 bases between the two germline ends. The CDR3 is 14 residues long. The CDR3, as DNA: TGTGCCAGCAGCCCCAGGACAGATGGAAACACCATATATTTT. This gives the protein CASSPRTDGNTIYF.

The chain is built from TRBV7-3 and TRBJ2-5, with D tentatively TRBD2 (6 bases). Per germline, CDR1 SGHTA and CDR2 FQGTGA. The V and J ends lost 5 bases and 5 bases respectively, with 21 bases between them. CDR3 length: 16 amino acids. The CDR3 DNA follows: TGTGCCAGCAGCCCCGGGACCGCGGGGTTGGGGGAGACCCAGTACTTC. It yields the protein CASSPGTAGLGETQYF.

The chain couples TRBV28 to TRBJ2-3; 11 nucleotides agree with TRBD1. V lost 5 bases and J lost 3; bases outside the gene matches: 4. Germline V gene sequence: CDR1 MDHEN, CDR2 SYDVKM. This CDR3 contains 15 residues. The CDR3 nucleotides are TGTGCCAGCAGTACGGGGACAGGGGGAACAGATACGCAGTATTTT. Its translation is CASSTGTGGTDTQYF.

The gene calls are TRBV27 and TRBJ2-3, with TRBD1 identical over 10 bases. The length of the CDR3 is 16 residues. V lost 5 bases to trimming and J lost 0 bases; unmatched junction nucleotides: 5. The V gene's germline CDR1 is MNHEY and CDR2 SMNVEV (reference sequence). The DNA of the CDR3 is TGTGCCAGCAGTCTAAGGACAGGGGGAAGCACAGATACGCAGTATTTT. It encodes CASSLRTGGSTDTQYF.

This chain connects TRBV20-1 to TRBJ1-1; D remains unclear. The CDR3 has 11 amino acids. Trimming stripped 2 bases from V and 11 bases from J, with 12 bases between. CDR1 and CDR2 (germline): DFQATT, SNEGSKA (reference sequence). The CDR3 DNA follows: TGCAGTGCTAGAACCGGGAGGGTGGCTTTCTTT. It translates to CSARTGRVAFF.